The 9 T cell receptor beta chains below were found in one sample sequenced in a study of blood T cell repertoires in COVID-19. The protocol was immunoSEQ multiplex PCR, while the TCRdb copy is restricted to in-frame clones and leaves out a portion. The sample holds approximately 330,000 clones, roughly 89% seen once. Sequencing was done on a sample of peripheral blood. All receptors derive from a young man with COVID-19, enrolled during active disease.

This chain joins TRBV2 and TRBJ2-2, with 9 bases aligning to TRBD2. The V gene end was trimmed by 2 bases and the J gene end by 1 base; junction bases not matched to a gene: 5. This CDR3 contains 17 residues. CDR1 is SNHLY, CDR2 FYNNEI, per germline. CDR3 sequence reads: CASSERGLAMNTGELFF. The CDR3 DNA follows: TGTGCCAGCAGTGAACGTGGACTAGCGATGAACACCGGGGAGCTGTTTTTT.

The chain carries TRBV27 and TRBJ2-1, with TRBD2 identical over 11 bases. The CDR3 consists of 18 residues. Germline CDR1 and CDR2: MNHEY and SMNVEV (reference sequence). The trim removed 4 bases at V and 0 bases at J, leaving 8 bases unmatched. CDR3 in DNA: TGTGCCAGCAGTTCACAGACTAGCGGGACGAGCTCCTACAATGAGCAGTTCTTC. Protein sequence: CASSSQTSGTSSYNEQFF.

The V and J genes are TRBV5-4 and TRBJ2-3, with D maybe TRBD1 (5 bases). Germline CDR1 SGHNT, CDR2 YYREEE (reference sequence). This CDR3 is built from 13 residues. Trimming shortened V by 4 bases and J by 4 bases, and 10 bases separated the two germline ends. The CDR3 coding sequence is TGTGCCAGCAGCCTGCAGGGTTCAGATACGCAGTATTTT. It codes for CASSLQGSDTQYF.

This clone came up a few times. The chain recombines TRBV7-9 with TRBJ2-1; D is perhaps TRBD1 (6 bases). V was pared by 5 bases and J by 7 bases, with 9 bases between. The germline CDR1 and CDR2 sequences are SEHNR and FQNEAQ (reference sequence). The CDR3 contains 12 residues. CDR3 sequence (DNA): TGTGCCAGCAGCATTGGACAGAATGAGCAGTTCTTC. It specifies CASSIGQNEQFF.

The V call is TRBV5-5, the J call TRBJ2-2, with TRBD1 identical over 7 bases. CDR3 length equals 16 residues. CDR1 is SGHKS, CDR2 YYEKEE, per germline (reference sequence). The V gene end was trimmed by 2 bases and the J gene end by 5 bases; junction bases not matched to a gene: 9. CDR3 sequence (DNA): TGTGCCAGCAGCTTTCTCACAGGGGATCTGACCGGGGAGCTGTTTTTT. This encodes CASSFLTGDLTGELFF.

V is TRBV28 and J is TRBJ1-5; no firm D call. Germline values: CDR1 MDHEN, CDR2 SYDVKM. V was shortened by 4 bases and J by 3 bases, with 7 bases between the two germline ends. The CDR3 covers 13 residues. The CDR3 loop reads CASSSPDNQPQHF. The DNA for the CDR3 is TGTGCCAGCAGTTCCCCAGACAATCAGCCCCAGCATTTT.

In DNA form, the CDR3 reads TGTGCCAGTAGTAAGGCAGGCAGTACCGGGGTAGCCAAAAACATTCAGTACTTC. It is translated as CASSKAGSTGVAKNIQYF. The J gene is TRBJ2-4, the V gene TRBV19; D perhaps matches TRBD2 (5 bases). The germline CDR1 and CDR2 sequences are LNHDA and SQIVND (reference sequence). The V end lost 4 bases, the J end lost 0 bases, and 19 bases lay between the germline ends. The CDR3 length is 18 residues.

The rearrangement links TRBV7-3 to TRBJ2-1, with D tentatively TRBD1 (5 bases). Germline CDR1 and CDR2: SGHTA and FQGTGA. V was cut by 3 bases and J by 2 bases, with 11 bases left in between. The CDR3 contains 15 residues. This chain's CDR3 is CASSLDIGPYNEQFF. CDR3 nucleotides: TGTGCCAGCAGCTTGGACATCGGTCCCTACAATGAGCAGTTCTTC.

The chain couples TRBV6-2 or TRBV6-3 to TRBJ2-7; TRBD1 matches at 10 bases. The germline V gene has CDR1 MNHEY and CDR2 SVGEGT. Trimming cost V 4 bases and J 3 bases; bases outside gene matches: 6. The CDR3 spans 15 residues. The chain's CDR3 is CASSFIGTGDYEQYF. The CDR3, as DNA: TGTGCCAGCAGTTTCATAGGGACAGGGGACTACGAGCAGTACTTC.